Given below is one TCR beta chain in context. No antigen is known for it. The sample is drawn from a study of cytomegalovirus exposure and HLA in healthy donors. J was trimmed by 8 bases and V by 7 bases; bases with no gene match: 8. The germline CDR1 and CDR2 sequences are MNHNS and SASEGT. This CDR3 comprises 14 residues. Findings of the study overall: While the bulk of TCR sequences proved rare, some public TCRs turned up in many donors.

Assay used: immunoSEQ multiplex PCR; TCRdb lists only in-frame clones, some missing. The table lists some 88,000 clones, approximately 96% of them singletons. Sequenced: PBMCs. The sequence came from a young man in good health and CMV-seronegative. This chain joins TRBV6-1 and TRBJ2-1; TRBD2 aligns across 10 bases. The CDR3, as DNA: TGTGCCAGCAAACTTTCTAGCGGGAGCGATGAGCAGTTCTTC. This sequence encodes CASKLSSGSDEQFF.